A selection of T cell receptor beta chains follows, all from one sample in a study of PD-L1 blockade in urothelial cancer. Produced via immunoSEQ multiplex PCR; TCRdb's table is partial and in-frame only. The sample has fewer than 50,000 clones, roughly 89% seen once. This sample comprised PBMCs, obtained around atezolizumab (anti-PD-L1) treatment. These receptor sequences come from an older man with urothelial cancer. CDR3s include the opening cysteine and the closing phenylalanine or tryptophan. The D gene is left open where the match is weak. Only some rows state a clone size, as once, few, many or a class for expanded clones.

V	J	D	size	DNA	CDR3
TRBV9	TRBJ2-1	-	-	TGTGCCAGCAGCGTTGGACTCGACAATGAGCAGTTCTTC	CASSVGLDNEQFF
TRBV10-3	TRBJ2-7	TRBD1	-	TGTGCCATCAAATTGGGGACAGGGCTGCAGTACTTC	CAIKLGTGLQYF
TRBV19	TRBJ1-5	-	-	TGTGCCAGTAGTATAGACCGTCTTAATAATCAGCCCCAGCATTTT	CASSIDRLNNQPQHF
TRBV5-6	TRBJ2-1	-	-	TGTGCCAGCAGCTTGGCCGGCGGCAGCTCCTACAATGAGCAGTTCTTC	CASSLAGGSSYNEQFF
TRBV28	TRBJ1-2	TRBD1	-	TGTGCCAGCAGCTGGGGACAGGACTATGGCTACACCTTC	CASSWGQDYGYTF
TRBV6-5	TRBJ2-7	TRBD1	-	TGTGCCACCCCGACGGAGGGGGACAGGGAGGACGAGCAGTACTTC	CATPTEGDREDEQYF
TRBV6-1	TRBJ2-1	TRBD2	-	TGTGCCAGCAGTCCCGGGACTAGCGGAAGCAATGAGCAGTTCTTC	CASSPGTSGSNEQFF
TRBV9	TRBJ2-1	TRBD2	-	TGTGCCAGCAGCGCGAGACTAGCGGTGTACAATGAGCAGTTCTTC	CASSARLAVYNEQFF
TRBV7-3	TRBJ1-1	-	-	TGTGCCAGCAGTTCCGACCCGGGCACTGAAGCTTTCTTT	CASSSDPGTEAFF
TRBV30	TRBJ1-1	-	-	TGTGCCTGGAGTTCAGGGGTCAAAGCTTTCTTT	CAWSSGVKAFF
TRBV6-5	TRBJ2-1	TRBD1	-	TGTGCCAGCAGCAAGACAGGGGCGGTTAATGAGCAGTTCTTC	CASSKTGAVNEQFF
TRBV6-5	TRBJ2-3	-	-	TGTGCCAGCCTAAGCCGATCCCCAGATACGCAGTATTTT	CASLSRSPDTQYF
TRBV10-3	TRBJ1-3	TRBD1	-	TGTGCCATCAGAGGAAGGGGACAGGGGGGATCTGGAAACACCATATATTTT	CAIRGRGQGGSGNTIYF
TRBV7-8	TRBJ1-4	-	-	TGTGCCAGCAGCAAAAGACAGAGCCCAACTAATGAAAAACTGTTTTTT	CASSKRQSPTNEKLFF
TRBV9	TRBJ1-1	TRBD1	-	TGTGCCAGCAGCGCCTTGACAGGGTTCATGAACACTGAAGCTTTCTTT	CASSALTGFMNTEAFF
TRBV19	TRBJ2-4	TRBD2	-	TGTGCCAGTACCAACCCCACGAGCGGGATTGGCATTCAGTACTTC	CASTNPTSGIGIQYF
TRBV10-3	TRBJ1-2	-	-	TGTGCCATCAGTGACTCCCAGGGGTCAAACTATGGCTACACCTTC	CAISDSQGSNYGYTF
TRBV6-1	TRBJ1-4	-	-	TGTGCCAGCAGTGAATTGCGGGAAAAACTGTTTTTT	CASSELREKLFF
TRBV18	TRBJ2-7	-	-	TGTGCCAGCTCACCCTCGGAGGGGGAGCAGTACTTC	CASSPSEGEQYF
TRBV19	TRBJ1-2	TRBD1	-	TGTGCCAGTAGTCCCAAAGGACAGGGGGAAGGGGCCTATGGCTACACCTTC	CASSPKGQGEGAYGYTF
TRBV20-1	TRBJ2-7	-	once	TGCAGTGGGGGGGAGGTCGAGCAGTACTTC	CSGGEVEQYF
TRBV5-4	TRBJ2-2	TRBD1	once	TGTGCCAGCAGCCCCGGGGACAGGGCTAACACCGGGGAGCTGTTTTTT	CASSPGDRANTGELFF
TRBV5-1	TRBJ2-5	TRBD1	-	TGCGCCAGCAGCACTGGGACAGGGAGGCAAGAGACCCAGTACTTC	CASSTGTGRQETQYF
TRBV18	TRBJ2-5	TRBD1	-	TGTGCCAGCTCACCAATGTTAACGGACAGGTGGGAGACCCAGTACTTC	CASSPMLTDRWETQYF
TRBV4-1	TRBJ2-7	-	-	TGCGCCAGCAGCCAAGATGACGGGTTTAGATCCAGAACCCGGAGGGAGCAGTACTTC	CASSQDDGFRSRTRREQYF
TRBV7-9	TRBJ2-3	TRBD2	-	TGTGCCAGCAGCTTAGCGCCCAGCGGGGCTAGCACAGATACGCAGTATTTT	CASSLAPSGASTDTQYF
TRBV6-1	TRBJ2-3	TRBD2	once	TGTGCCAGCAGTGAAGGGAGGACTAGCGGGAGACGCACAGATACGCAGTATTTT	CASSEGRTSGRRTDTQYF
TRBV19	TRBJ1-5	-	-	TGTGCCAGTAGCCATCGACAGTCTGACAATCAGCCCCAGCATTTT	CASSHRQSDNQPQHF
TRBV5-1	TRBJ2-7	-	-	TGCGCCAGCAGCCCCTATTCTGGTAGTCTCTCCTACGAGCAGTACTTC	CASSPYSGSLSYEQYF
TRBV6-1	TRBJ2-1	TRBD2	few	TGTGCCAGCAGTGAAGCTGTCCCCCTCGGACTAGCGGGAGGGGACAATGAGCAGTTCTTC	CASSEAVPLGLAGGDNEQFF
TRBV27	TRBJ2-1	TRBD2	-	TGTGCCAGCAGTTTATCCCTATTAGCGGGAGTCTACGCCTACAATGAGCAGTTCTTC	CASSLSLLAGVYAYNEQFF
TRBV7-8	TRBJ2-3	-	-	TGTGCCAGCAGCCCTAGTTTCTCAGATACGCAGTATTTT	CASSPSFSDTQYF
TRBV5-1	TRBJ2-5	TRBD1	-	TGCGCCAGCAGCCGCGGGACAGGGGGACGGGAGTCAGAGACCCAGTACTTC	CASSRGTGGRESETQYF
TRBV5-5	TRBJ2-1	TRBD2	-	TGTGCCAGCAGCTTGTATGCGGGAGGGGAGTTCTTC	CASSLYAGGEFF
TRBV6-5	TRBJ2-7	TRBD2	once	TGTGCCAGCAGTTCACGGACTAGCGCCCTTGGCGAGCAGTACTTC	CASSSRTSALGEQYF
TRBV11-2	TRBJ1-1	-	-	TGTGCCAGCAGCCAGACAGTTACTGAAGCTTTCTTT	CASSQTVTEAFF
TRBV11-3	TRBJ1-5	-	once	TGTGCCAGCAGCTGCAGCGGGGTGCTCCAGCCCCAGCATTTT	CASSCSGVLQPQHF
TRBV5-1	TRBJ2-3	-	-	TGCGCCAGCAGCTTGGGTGGACACAGAATTTCAGGTACGCAGTATTTT	CASSLGGHRISGTQYF
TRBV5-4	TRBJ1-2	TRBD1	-	TGTGCCAGCAGCTTGGGACAGGGGGCTGCTGGCTACACCTTC	CASSLGQGAAGYTF
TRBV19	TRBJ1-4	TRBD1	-	TGTGCCAGTAGTAACCAGGGGGCGCTCGGCGAAAAACTGTTTTTT	CASSNQGALGEKLFF
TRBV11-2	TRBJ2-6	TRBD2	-	TGTGCCAGCAGCCCTAGGGAGGGTCCCCTCTCTGGGGCCAACGTCCTGACTTTC	CASSPREGPLSGANVLTF
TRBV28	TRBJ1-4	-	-	TGTGCCAGCAGTTGGGGGGGAGTAGGTGAAAAACTGTTTTTT	CASSWGGVGEKLFF
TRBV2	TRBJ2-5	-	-	TGTGCCAGCAGTGATCTCGCGGGACACCAAGAGACCCAGTACTTC	CASSDLAGHQETQYF
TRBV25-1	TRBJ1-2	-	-	TGTGCCAGCAGTCCGGGGAGTAACTATGGCTACACCTTC	CASSPGSNYGYTF
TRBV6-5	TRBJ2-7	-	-	TGTGCCAGCAGTTACTCAGGAGGGCCTGCCGGCGAGCAGTACTTC	CASSYSGGPAGEQYF
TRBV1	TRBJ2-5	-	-	TGCACCAGCAGCCCGACTAGAACTGAGACCCAGTACTTC	CTSSPTRTETQYF
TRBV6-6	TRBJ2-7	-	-	TGTGCCAGCAGGCCTAACTTGGTGAACGAGCAGTACTTC	CASRPNLVNEQYF
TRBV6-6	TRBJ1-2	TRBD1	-	TGTGCCAGCAGTTACGGGGGACAGGGAGATGGCTACACCTTC	CASSYGGQGDGYTF
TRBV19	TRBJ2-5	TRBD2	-	TGTGCCAGTAGTAAACGAGGGAGGGCCGGGGAGACCCAGTACTTC	CASSKRGRAGETQYF
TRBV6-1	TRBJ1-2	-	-	TGTGCCAGCAGGCCCCGGGACAACAGTGGCTATGGCTACACCTTC	CASRPRDNSGYGYTF
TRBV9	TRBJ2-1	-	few	TGTGCCAGCAGCGCACTAGACCATGAGCAGTTCTTC	CASSALDHEQFF
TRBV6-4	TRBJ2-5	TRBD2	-	TGTGCCACCAAACTAGCGGCCCGACAAGAGACCCAGTACTTC	CATKLAARQETQYF
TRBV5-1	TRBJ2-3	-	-	TGCGCCAGCAGCTTAGTAGGTAGCGGCACCCCGGATACGCAGTATTTT	CASSLVGSGTPDTQYF
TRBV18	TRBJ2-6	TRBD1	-	TGTGCCAGCTCATCACAGGGGGCAGCTGGGGCCAACGTCCTGACTTTC	CASSSQGAAGANVLTF